The rows below give T cell receptor beta chains drawn from one sample of a study of shared clonotypes between healthy human individuals. Data came from immunoSEQ multiplex PCR; TCRdb stores just in-frame clones and leaves some out. The table records some 2,000,000 clones, 85% to 95% of them present only once. Sequencing was done on a sample of naive CD4+ T cells sorted from blood. These receptors all stem from a man between 18 and 29 years old in good health. Both conserved end residues are trimmed from each CDR3. The order of the fields is J gene, V gene, CDR3 length, CDR3 protein.

j_call: TRBJ2-4
v_call: TRBV7-2
cdr3_length: 13
cdr3_aa: ASSLVQNAKNIQY

j_call: TRBJ1-2
v_call: TRBV5-5
cdr3_length: 13
cdr3_aa: ASSLDPRPNYGYT

j_call: TRBJ1-3
v_call: TRBV6-1
cdr3_length: 15
cdr3_aa: ASSEALGWSVGNTIY

j_call: TRBJ1-1
v_call: TRBV5-1
cdr3_length: 14
cdr3_aa: ASSSQGPWGGTEAF

j_call: TRBJ1-5
v_call: TRBV2
cdr3_length: 12
cdr3_aa: ASSDRGGGSAQH

j_call: TRBJ1-1
v_call: TRBV9
cdr3_length: 11
cdr3_aa: ASQGQANTEAF

j_call: TRBJ1-1
v_call: TRBV7-9
cdr3_length: 13
cdr3_aa: ASSSRTGTYTEAF

j_call: TRBJ1-1
v_call: TRBV30
cdr3_length: 12
cdr3_aa: AWTQHVSNTEAF

j_call: TRBJ2-3
v_call: TRBV5-1
cdr3_length: 14
cdr3_aa: ASSASSVGRTDTQY

j_call: TRBJ2-2
v_call: TRBV9
cdr3_length: 11
cdr3_aa: ASSVDMSGELF

j_call: TRBJ2-1
v_call: TRBV11-2
cdr3_length: 11
cdr3_aa: ASSKDRGRGLF

j_call: TRBJ1-4
v_call: TRBV7-9
cdr3_length: 13
cdr3_aa: ASSPRQSPNEKLF

j_call: TRBJ1-2
v_call: TRBV27
cdr3_length: 13
cdr3_aa: ASSLSAGEYYGYT

j_call: TRBJ2-7
v_call: TRBV5-1
cdr3_length: 15
cdr3_aa: ASSLGRSTVIRYEQY

j_call: TRBJ2-1
v_call: TRBV27
cdr3_length: 14
cdr3_aa: ASSLVPGQGHNEQF

j_call: TRBJ2-7
v_call: TRBV7-2
cdr3_length: 12
cdr3_aa: ASSLAGTGGEQY

j_call: TRBJ2-7
v_call: TRBV28
cdr3_length: 11
cdr3_aa: ASSLTSPREQY

j_call: TRBJ2-3
v_call: TRBV5-1
cdr3_length: 14
cdr3_aa: ASSLGSSGNTDTQY

j_call: TRBJ2-5
v_call: TRBV5-4
cdr3_length: 14
cdr3_aa: ASSLVASGISETQY

j_call: TRBJ1-4
v_call: TRBV6-6
cdr3_length: 13
cdr3_aa: ASSPRGIGDEKLF

j_call: TRBJ2-7
v_call: TRBV11-3
cdr3_length: 11
cdr3_aa: ASSLRTGQEQY

j_call: TRBJ1-5
v_call: TRBV19
cdr3_length: 12
cdr3_aa: ASSEALGNQPQH

j_call: TRBJ1-5
v_call: TRBV30
cdr3_length: 11
cdr3_aa: AWSVRTGQPQH

j_call: TRBJ1-2
v_call: TRBV7-2
cdr3_length: 11
cdr3_aa: ASSPPDRAFYT

j_call: TRBJ2-1
v_call: TRBV10-3
cdr3_length: 13
cdr3_aa: AISLGLGGINEQF

j_call: TRBJ2-3
v_call: TRBV9
cdr3_length: 14
cdr3_aa: ASSSKGQGYGDTQY

j_call: TRBJ2-7
v_call: TRBV7-9
cdr3_length: 14
cdr3_aa: ASSLISPSGIYEQY

j_call: TRBJ2-7
v_call: TRBV14
cdr3_length: 10
cdr3_aa: ASSGDFYEQY

j_call: TRBJ1-2
v_call: TRBV11-2
cdr3_length: 14
cdr3_aa: ASSLKGGKMDYGYT

j_call: TRBJ1-2
v_call: TRBV5-1
cdr3_length: 14
cdr3_aa: ASSLSTDLANYGYT

j_call: TRBJ2-5
v_call: TRBV6-5
cdr3_length: 9
cdr3_aa: ASTGYETQY

j_call: TRBJ1-1
v_call: TRBV6-5
cdr3_length: 12
cdr3_aa: ASSYQGGNTEAF

j_call: TRBJ2-3
v_call: TRBV6-6
cdr3_length: 10
cdr3_aa: ASSYTADTQY

j_call: TRBJ2-3
v_call: TRBV2
cdr3_length: 12
cdr3_aa: ASSERRGADTQY

j_call: TRBJ2-7
v_call: TRBV7-8
cdr3_length: 13
cdr3_aa: ASSLYSGGLYEQY

j_call: TRBJ1-2
v_call: TRBV10-3
cdr3_length: 11
cdr3_aa: AIGGQGPYGYT

j_call: TRBJ2-5
v_call: TRBV5-1
cdr3_length: 15
cdr3_aa: ASSLARGGGLQETQY

j_call: TRBJ2-3
v_call: TRBV4-2
cdr3_length: 15
cdr3_aa: ASSQEVRADVADTQY

j_call: TRBJ1-6
v_call: TRBV7-9
cdr3_length: 11
cdr3_aa: ASSLLGASPLH

j_call: TRBJ1-1
v_call: TRBV7-8
cdr3_length: 14
cdr3_aa: ASSLEERGISTEAF

j_call: TRBJ2-2
v_call: TRBV7-2
cdr3_length: 13
cdr3_aa: ASSQGDRDTGELF

j_call: -
v_call: TRBV28
cdr3_length: 10
cdr3_aa: ASSFPDIEQY

j_call: TRBJ2-2
v_call: TRBV7-8
cdr3_length: 9
cdr3_aa: ASSLWGELF

j_call: TRBJ1-2
v_call: TRBV5-4
cdr3_length: 13
cdr3_aa: ASSPGSIANYGYT

j_call: TRBJ2-5
v_call: TRBV5-4
cdr3_length: 12
cdr3_aa: ASSLVGLTGTQY